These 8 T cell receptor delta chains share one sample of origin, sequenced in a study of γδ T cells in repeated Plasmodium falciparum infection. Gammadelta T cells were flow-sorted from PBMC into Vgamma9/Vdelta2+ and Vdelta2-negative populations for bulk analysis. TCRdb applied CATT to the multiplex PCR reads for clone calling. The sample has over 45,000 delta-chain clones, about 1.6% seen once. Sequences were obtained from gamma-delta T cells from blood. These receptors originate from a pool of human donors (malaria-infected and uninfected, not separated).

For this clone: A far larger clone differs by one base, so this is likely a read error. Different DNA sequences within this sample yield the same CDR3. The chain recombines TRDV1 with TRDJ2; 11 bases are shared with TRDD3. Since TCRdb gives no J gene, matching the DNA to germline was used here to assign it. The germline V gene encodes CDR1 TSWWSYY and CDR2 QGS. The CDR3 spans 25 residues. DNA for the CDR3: TGTGCTCTTGGGGAAGATCCTACGCTCGTACTGGGGGATATTTCACGTGGGGCTTTGACAGCGCAACTCTTCTTT. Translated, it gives CALGEDPTLVLGDISRGALTAQLFF.

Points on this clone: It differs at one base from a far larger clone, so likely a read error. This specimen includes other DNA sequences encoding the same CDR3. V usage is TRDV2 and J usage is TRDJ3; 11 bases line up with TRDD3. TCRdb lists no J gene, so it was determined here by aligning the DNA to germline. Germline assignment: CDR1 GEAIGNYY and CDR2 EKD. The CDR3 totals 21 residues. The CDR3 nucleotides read TGTGCCTGTGACACGGCCCTGTTGATTGGGGGATACGCCTGGGACACTCGACAGATGTTTTTC. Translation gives CACDTALLIGGYAWDTRQMFF.

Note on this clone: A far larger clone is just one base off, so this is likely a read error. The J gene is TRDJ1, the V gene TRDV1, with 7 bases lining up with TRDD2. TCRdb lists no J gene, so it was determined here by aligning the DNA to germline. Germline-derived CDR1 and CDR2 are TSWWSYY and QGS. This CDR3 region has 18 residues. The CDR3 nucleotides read TGTGCCCTTGGGGAACTTCGGCAATTCCTACCGTACACCGATAAACTCATCTTT. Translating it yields CALGELRQFLPYTDKLIF.

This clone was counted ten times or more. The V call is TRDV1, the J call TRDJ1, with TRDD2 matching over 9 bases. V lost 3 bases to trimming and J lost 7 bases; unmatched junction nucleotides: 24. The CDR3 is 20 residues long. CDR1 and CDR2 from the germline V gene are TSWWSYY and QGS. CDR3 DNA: TGTGCTCTTGGGGAGCCTTCCTACTCCGGACTGGGGATGGGGAGAGTTAAACTCATCTTT. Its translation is CALGEPSYSGLGMGRVKLIF.

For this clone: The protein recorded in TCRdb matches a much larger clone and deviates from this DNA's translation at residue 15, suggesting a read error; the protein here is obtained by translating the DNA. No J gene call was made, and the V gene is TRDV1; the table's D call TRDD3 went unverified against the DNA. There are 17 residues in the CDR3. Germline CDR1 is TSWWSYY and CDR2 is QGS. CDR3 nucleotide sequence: TGTGCTCTTGGGGAATATGAGGGGTCCCTAAACACCGATAAACCCATCTTT. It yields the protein CALGEYEGSLNTDKPIF.

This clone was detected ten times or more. CDR3 loop: CALGALAFLQFLRGGSTDKLIF. The DNA for the CDR3 is TGTGCTCTTGGGGCCTTGGCCTTCCTACAATTTCTCCGGGGAGGGTCGACCGATAAACTCATCTTT. V is TRDV1 and J is TRDJ1, with 9 bases matching TRDD2. Germline CDR1 and CDR2: TSWWSYY and QGS. The CDR3 covers 22 residues. The V gene end was trimmed by 4 bases and the J gene end by 2 bases; junction bases not matched to a gene: 26.

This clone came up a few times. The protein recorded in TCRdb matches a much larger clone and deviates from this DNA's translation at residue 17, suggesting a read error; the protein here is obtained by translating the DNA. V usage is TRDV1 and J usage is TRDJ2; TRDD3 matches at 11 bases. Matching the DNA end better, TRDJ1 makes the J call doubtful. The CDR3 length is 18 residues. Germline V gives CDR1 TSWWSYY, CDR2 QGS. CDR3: CALGDVIGGYDLTAQLIF. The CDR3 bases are TGTGCTCTTGGGGATGTCATTGGGGGATACGACTTGACAGCACAACTCATCTTT.

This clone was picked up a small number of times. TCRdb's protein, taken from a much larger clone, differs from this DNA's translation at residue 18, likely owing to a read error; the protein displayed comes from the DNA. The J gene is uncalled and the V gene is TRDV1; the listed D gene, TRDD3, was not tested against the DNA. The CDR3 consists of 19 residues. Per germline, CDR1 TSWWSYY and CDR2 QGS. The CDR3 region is CALGEKLLPSTGAPDKLTF. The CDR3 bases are TGTGCTCTTGGGGAAAAACTTCTTCCTAGTACTGGGGCCCCAGATAAACTCACCTTT.